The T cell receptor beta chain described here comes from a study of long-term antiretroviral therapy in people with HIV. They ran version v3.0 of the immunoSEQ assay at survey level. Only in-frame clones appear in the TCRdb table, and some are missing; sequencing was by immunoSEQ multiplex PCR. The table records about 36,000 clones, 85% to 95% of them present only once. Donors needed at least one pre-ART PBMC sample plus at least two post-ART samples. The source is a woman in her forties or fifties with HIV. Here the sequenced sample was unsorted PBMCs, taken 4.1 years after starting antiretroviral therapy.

DNA for the CDR3: TGTGCCTGGAGTCCTTTAAAGTGGGCCGGGGAGCTGTTTTTT. Its protein is CAWSPLKWAGELFF. The chain recombines TRBV30 with TRBJ2-2, with no clear D. The V end lost 2 bases, the J end lost 6 bases, and 13 bases lay between the germline ends. Germline V gene sequence: CDR1 GTSNPN, CDR2 SVGIG (reference sequence). The CDR3 runs 14 residues.